This record covers a single T cell receptor (beta chain). This sample is part of a study of blood T cell repertoires in COVID-19. In the study overall: Samples of COVID-19 (acute and convalescent) were obtained from the United States, Italy and Spain. T cells, B-cell-depleted T cells, or PBMCs supplied cDNA or gDNA.

The CDR3 consists of 13 residues. Trimming at V came to 2 bases and at J to 7 bases, leaving 2 bases not matched to a gene. Germline CDR1 reads MNHEY; CDR2 reads SVGEGT. Original handling: Reference gene primer amplification in the assay estimated nucleated cell counts. TCRdb's copy holds only in-frame clones and misses some; the assay was immunoSEQ multiplex PCR. V and J calls and clone size are as listed in that table; D and trimming were resolved from the DNA. Seen here are 290,000 or so clones, around 84% observed once, and the top ten hold 1.3%. Sequencing used peripheral blood. V gene TRBV6-2 or TRBV6-3 combines with J gene TRBJ1-5, with 7 bases identical to TRBD1. The clonotype comes from a man in his 70s with acute or convalescent COVID-19. CDR3 nucleotide sequence: TGTGCCAGCAGTTACGAGGACAGGCAGCCCCAGCATTTT. It encodes CASSYEDRQPQHF.